The 29 T cell receptor beta chains reported below all come from one sample, sequenced in a study of blood T cells in healthy people across ages. Through a sample-barcoded 5' primer and a J-beta primer mix, a second PCR was run for roughly 7 to 11 cycles. One entry per CDR3 protein results from TCRdb running MiXCR on the 5' RACE reads. This table has more than 650,000 distinct CDR3 sequences, under 30% appearing once. The sample also formed part of further work on T cells of mothers and their children.

Material: blood. Receptors were obtained from a boy between 10 and 17 years old in good health.

This clonotype has only a few counts. The chain carries TRBV12-5 and TRBJ1-1, with D possibly TRBD1 on 6 matching bases. Trimming removed 4 bases at V and 4 bases at J, with 13 bases between. The CDR3 is 14 residues long. CDR1 LGHNT and CDR2 FRNRAP come from the germline V gene. DNA of the CDR3: TGTGCTAGTGGTTCACAGGGAGGGAGCACTGAAGCTTTCTTT. It is translated as CASGSQGGSTEAFF.

The table lists this clonotype with a few counts. V and J are TRBV27 and TRBJ2-5; TRBD2 might be the D (7 bases). The length of the CDR3 is 14 residues. Germline CDR1 is MNHEY and CDR2 is SMNVEV (reference sequence). CDR3 coding DNA: TGTGCGGGCAAGATCGCGGGGGCTGGGGAGACCCAGTACTTC. It encodes CAGKIAGAGETQYF.

The chain is built from TRBV4-1 and TRBJ2-5, with D unresolved. CDR1 MGHRA and CDR2 YSYEKL come from the germline V gene. V lost 3 bases to trimming and J lost 5 bases, with 13 bases between them. The CDR3 totals 14 residues. The CDR3 reads CASSHRTPLETQYF. CDR3 nucleotides: TGCGCCAGCAGCCACCGAACCCCGCTGGAGACCCAGTACTTC.

This clonotype was seen once. The rearrangement uses TRBV6-5 and TRBJ2-7, with D possibly TRBD1 on 6 matching bases. There are 17 residues in the CDR3. Trimming cost V 2 bases and J 4 bases, with 21 bases left between them. The germline gives CDR1 MNHEY, CDR2 SVGAGI. The CDR3 nucleotides read TGTGCCAGCAGTTACCAAGGGACAAAAAAACGTACTTACGAGCAGTACTTC. Amino acids: CASSYQGTKKRTYEQYF.

The chain uses TRBV29-1 and TRBJ2-5; D is uncertain. The CDR3 contains 13 residues. Trimming left V 1 base short and J 5 bases short, with 11 bases between. Germline CDR1 is SQVTM and CDR2 is ANQGSEA. The chain's CDR3 is CSVEVVPAETQYF. The CDR3 nucleotides read TGCAGCGTTGAAGTTGTTCCCGCGGAGACCCAGTACTTC. Using reference TRBV29-1 and TRBJ2-5 for the parts outside the CDR3, the full variable domain is SAVISQKPSRDICQRGTSLTIQCQVDSQVTMMFWYRQQPGQSLTLIATANQGSEATYESGFVIDKFPISRPNLTFSTLTVSNMSPEDSSIYLCSVEVVPAETQYFGPGTRLLVL.

The chain uses TRBV6-1 and TRBJ1-4; no clear D gene. This CDR3 is built from 14 residues. The V gene's germline CDR1 is MNHNS and CDR2 SASEGT. The V gene lost 7 bases and the J gene lost 7 bases, with 16 bases spanning the gap. CDR3 nucleotide sequence: TGTGCCAGCAATTGGAGTACCTTGCGTGAAAAACTGTTTTTT. Its translation is CASNWSTLREKLFF.

The sample holds a few counts of this clonotype. J is TRBJ2-7 and V is TRBV25-1, with D tentatively TRBD1 or TRBD2 (5 bases each). The V end lost 7 bases, the J end lost 4 bases, and 11 bases lay between the germline ends. The CDR3 length is 12 residues. Germline values: CDR1 MGHDK, CDR2 SYGVNS. The CDR3 region has the DNA TGTGCCAGCAAGGGACCTGAGTACGAGCAGTACTTC. It codes for CASKGPEYEQYF.

A word on this clonotype: Mismatch with germline at one junction end may stem from a read error. J is TRBJ2-3 and V is TRBV20-1; 7 positions match TRBD1. The germline V gene has CDR1 DFQATT and CDR2 SNEGSKA (reference sequence). CDR3 length: 13 residues. The CDR3 spells CSAGDRVSYTQYF. DNA of the CDR3: TGCAGTGCTGGAGACAGGGTTTCATATACGCAGTATTTT.

This clonotype was seen a handful of times. The rearrangement uses TRBV28 and TRBJ2-5; D tentatively reads TRBD1 or TRBD2 (5 bases each). The germline V gene encodes CDR1 MDHEN and CDR2 SYDVKM. Trimming took off 7 bases at V and 5 bases at J, with 17 bases between the two ends. CDR3 length: 14 amino acids. CDR3 loop: CASTTTGARETQYF. In DNA form, the CDR3 reads TGTGCCAGCACCACGACCGGGGCGCGGGAGACCCAGTACTTC. The whole variable domain, filled in from reference TRBV28 and TRBJ2-5, reads DVKVTQSSRYLVKRTGEKVFLECVQDMDHENMFWYRQDPGLGLRLIYFSYDVKMKEKGDIPEGYSVSREKKERFSLILESASTNQTSMYLCASTTTGARETQYFGPGTRLLVL.

V gene TRBV19 combines with J gene TRBJ2-1, with D perhaps TRBD2 (5 bases). Germline V gene data show CDR1 as LNHDA and CDR2 as SQIVND (reference sequence). Trimming removed 7 bases from V and 7 bases from J, with 17 bases in between. This CDR3 has 14 residues. CDR3 region: CASIPSRGENEQFF. CDR3 in DNA: TGTGCCAGTATTCCCTCCCGGGGTGAGAATGAGCAGTTCTTC.

This sequence joins TRBV2 and TRBJ2-5; the match to TRBD1 covers 8 bases. CDR3 length: 14 amino acids. Germline CDR1 SNHLY, CDR2 FYNNEI. The V segment lost 6 bases and the J segment 7 bases; nucleotides outside the gene matches: 10. In DNA form, the CDR3 reads TGTGCCAGCAGAAGGGACAGGCGTGTTAGGACCCAGTACTTC. Residues: CASRRDRRVRTQYF.

The chain carries TRBV27 and TRBJ2-1, with 13 bases fitting TRBD2. The CDR3 extends over 16 amino acids. V lost 4 bases, J lost 7 bases, and 7 bases stayed unmatched. Germline CDR1 reads MNHEY; CDR2 reads SMNVEV (reference sequence). CDR3 coding DNA: TGTGCCAGCAGTTACGTCTGGACTAGCGGGGGTAATGAGCAGTTCTTC. Protein sequence: CASSYVWTSGGNEQFF.

This clonotype came up a few times. The V call is TRBV7-9, the J call TRBJ2-1; maybe TRBD1 (8 bases). From germline, CDR1 is SEHNR and CDR2 FQNEAQ (reference sequence). V shed 5 bases and J shed 9 bases, with 20 bases lying between them. The CDR3 is 15 amino acids. The CDR3 loop reads CASSKDREGNTEQFF. The CDR3 region has the DNA TGTGCCAGCAGCAAGGACAGGGAGGGGAATACTGAGCAGTTCTTC.

The table lists this clonotype with a few counts. The genes are TRBV20-1 and TRBJ2-5; D might be TRBD2 (5 bases). Trimming pared 5 bases from V and 5 bases from J, leaving 21 bases between. The CDR3 sequence is 15 residues long. Germline V gene data show CDR1 as DFQATT and CDR2 as SNEGSKA (reference sequence). The CDR3 sequence: CSAPPGSRGWETQYF. The CDR3, as DNA: TGCAGTGCTCCTCCGGGATCTCGAGGATGGGAGACCCAGTACTTC.

The V gene is TRBV2, the J gene TRBJ1-2; tentative D call: TRBD1 (6 bases). Germline V lookup: CDR1 SNHLY, CDR2 FYNNEI. The CDR3 covers 9 residues. The CDR3 sequence: CTNRDGYTF. The CDR3, as DNA: TGTACAAACAGGGATGGCTACACCTTC. The full variable domain, its missing parts supplied by reference TRBV2 and TRBJ1-2, is EPEVTQTPSHQVTQMGQEVILRCVPISNHLYFYWYRQILGQKVEFLVSFYNNEISEKSEIFDDQFSVERPDGSNFTLKIRSTKLEDSAMYFCTNRDGYTFGSGTRLTVV.

The chain carries TRBV28 and TRBJ2-4; maybe TRBD2 (6 bases). Per the germline V gene, CDR1 is MDHEN and CDR2 is SYDVKM. The CDR3 has 14 amino acids. Between the trimmed V and J ends, which lost 7 bases and 0 bases, there was a span of 10 bases. CDR3 in amino acids: CASTSGGAKNIQYF. As DNA, the CDR3 is TGTGCCAGCACCTCCGGGGGAGCCAAAAACATTCAGTACTTC.

The chain employs TRBV6-5 and TRBJ2-5; a possible D gene is TRBD2 (7 bases). The germline CDR1 and CDR2 sequences are MNHEY and SVGAGI. V was pared by 6 bases and J by 5 bases, with 19 bases between. This CDR3 is 15 amino acids long. The DNA of the CDR3 is TGTGCCAGCAGCTCGACGGGGGCCGGGGGGGAGACCCAGTACTTC. This translates into CASSSTGAGGETQYF.

The chain employs TRBV20-1 and TRBJ1-2; D is possibly TRBD1 (5 bases). Trimming left V 0 bases short and J 5 bases short, with 10 bases between. The CDR3 contains 13 residues. Germline assignment: CDR1 DFQATT and CDR2 SNEGSKA (reference sequence). The CDR3 nucleotides read TGCAGTGCTAGAGATCAGGGTACATATGGCTACACCTTC. Encoded protein: CSARDQGTYGYTF.

The chain links TRBV6-6 to TRBJ1-1; possibly TRBD1 for D (6 bases). The V gene lost 6 bases and the J gene lost 1 base, with 18 bases spanning the gap. Germline V CDR1 and CDR2: MNHNY, SVGAGI (reference sequence). This CDR3 has 16 residues. This CDR3 is CASRDLSGGGNTEAFF. The CDR3 DNA is TGTGCCAGCAGAGACCTCAGTGGAGGGGGGAACACTGAAGCTTTCTTT.

The V and J genes are TRBV4-1 and TRBJ2-6, with D possibly TRBD1 on 6 matching bases. Germline V gene lookup returns CDR1 MGHRA and CDR2 YSYEKL. V dropped 0 bases and J dropped 4 bases, with 16 bases sitting between them. The CDR3 length is 18 residues. CDR3 region: CASSQEKQGWRGANVLTF. DNA of the CDR3: TGCGCCAGCAGCCAAGAGAAACAGGGCTGGAGAGGGGCCAACGTCCTGACTTTC.

This clonotype was observed a few times. The J gene is TRBJ2-7, the V gene TRBV5-1; 7 bases align to TRBD2. The CDR3 sequence is 13 residues long. Trimming removed 4 bases from V and 7 bases from J; junction bases left unmatched: 8. Germline V lookup: CDR1 SGHRS, CDR2 YFSETQ. The CDR3 here is CASSPWEGGEQYF. The CDR3 DNA reads as TGCGCCAGCAGCCCATGGGAGGGTGGTGAGCAGTACTTC.

This clonotype was counted a few times. The chain couples TRBV12-3 or TRBV12-4 to TRBJ1-2; D is unresolved. V shed 3 bases and J shed 1 base, with 6 bases lying between them. The length of the CDR3 is 13 residues. For the CDR3, the DNA is TGTGCCAGCAGTTTGAGAGATAACTATGGCTACACCTTC. Residues: CASSLRDNYGYTF.

This clonotype came up a few times. The chain links TRBV6-6 to TRBJ2-2; 10 bases are a match to TRBD1. The length of the CDR3 is 14 residues. After removal of 2 bases from V and 7 bases from J, the junction contained 1 base not matched to a gene. Germline CDR1 and CDR2: MNHNY and SVGAGI (reference sequence). CDR3 coding DNA: TGTGCCAGCAGTTACCGGACAGGGGGCGGGGAGCTGTTTTTT. Protein product: CASSYRTGGGELFF.

As for this clonotype: One end of the junction is discordant with germline, which a read error may explain. The chain carries TRBV12-3 or TRBV12-4 and TRBJ1-3; D gene unclear. The length of the CDR3 is 13 residues. The CDR3 sequence is CASTPDGGNTTYF. The CDR3 nucleotides read TGTGCCAGCACCCCGGATGGCGGGAACACCACATATTTT.

The V and J genes are TRBV21-1 and TRBJ2-1. TRBV21-1 has pseudogene status. This CDR3 comprises 15 residues. The DNA for the CDR3 is TGTGCCAGCAGCAAAGACCGGGACTTCTACAATGAGCAGTTCTTC. Amino acid sequence: CASSKDRDFYNEQFF.

This clonotype has a handful of counts. The rearrangement links TRBV7-2 to TRBJ1-3; no reliable D call. CDR1 and CDR2 (germline): SGHTA, FQGNSA. The CDR3 loop spans 14 amino acids. V was clipped by 5 bases and J by 4 bases, with 12 bases between them. CDR3 bases: TGTGCCAGCAGCCAGACGGGGAACGGAAACACCATATATTTT. It yields the protein CASSQTGNGNTIYF.

This clonotype was seen at least ten times. The J gene is TRBJ2-3, the V gene TRBV28; D is possibly TRBD2 (6 bases). CDR3 length equals 15 residues. V lost 2 bases to trimming and J lost 0 bases, with 9 bases between them. Germline V gene lookup returns CDR1 MDHEN and CDR2 SYDVKM. DNA for the CDR3: TGTGCCAGCAGTTTAGGCGGGGCTAGCACAGATACGCAGTATTTT. Its translation: CASSLGGASTDTQYF.

The chain joins TRBV7-8 to TRBJ2-7; unclear D gene. This CDR3 spans 13 amino acids. Germline lookup yields CDR1 SGHVS and CDR2 FQNEAQ. Trimming took 2 bases from V and 5 from J, leaving 10 bases between them. The CDR3: CASSLMRQDEQYF. In DNA form, the CDR3 reads TGTGCCAGCAGCTTAATGCGCCAAGACGAGCAGTACTTC.

This clonotype has only a few counts. The chain has TRBV28 and TRBJ2-5, with a tentative D call TRBD1 (7 bases). The J call is uncertain, as TRBJ2-1 better fits the DNA end. The CDR3 covers 14 residues. The germline V gene encodes CDR1 MDHEN and CDR2 SYDVKM. The chain's CDR3 is CASTLPGGGGEQFF. CDR3 DNA: TGTGCCAGCACCTTACCAGGAGGGGGCGGTGAGCAGTTCTTC.